This T cell receptor beta chain was observed in a study of cytomegalovirus exposure and HLA in healthy donors. Study-level information: About 84% of several hundred genotyped donors fell in the Caucasian-associated ancestry cluster. General study results and limits: Further analysis was carried out later, and it showed several of the most significant clusters appearing linked to common viral pathogens.

This CDR3 region has 14 residues. V gave up 0 bases and J gave up 7 bases; unmatched junction bases: 8. Germline V CDR1 and CDR2: GTSNPN, SVGIG (reference sequence). The PCR contained 60 Vbeta and 13 Jbeta primers. Clones were read by immunoSEQ multiplex PCR, and TCRdb kept only the in-frame ones, dropping some. The table shows roughly 100,000 clones, with 85% to 90% occurring only once. Worth noting for this clone: Its antigen is not identified.

The TCR comes from a man aged 25 to 45 in good health and CMV-seronegative. The specimen sequenced was PBMCs. The chain uses TRBV30 and TRBJ2-5, with TRBD1 matching over 7 bases. CDR3 loop: CAWSVGTAGVTQYF. The CDR3 nucleotides read TGTGCCTGGAGTGTAGGGACAGCCGGGGTGACCCAGTACTTC.